Below, 4 T cell receptor beta chains from the same sample are listed, as sequenced in a study of identifying expanded T cells in peripheral blood (dated by TCRdb to 2018 to 2020). The receptor library was made with the immunoSEQ multiplex PCR assay. TCRdb's version of the immuneACCESS table is confined to in-frame rearrangements and falls short of the full clone set. An unresolved V gene accounts for under half of the shortfall where checked; the remainder is of unknown origin. This sample has under 150,000 clones in its table, and less than 90% of those were observed once. 7.5% to 9% of the sample lies in the top ten. The sequenced sample was blood. These receptors came from a person aged 18 to 70 in good health.

This clone was seen just once. V gene TRBV6-5 combines with J gene TRBJ2-6, with a weak D call TRBD1 (6 bases). The CDR3 is made up of 14 amino acids. Deletions cut 5 bases from V and 3 bases from J, with 8 bases between. Germline CDR1 is MNHEY and CDR2 is SVGAGI. The CDR3 nucleotides read TGTGCCAGCAGTACAGGGAATGGGGCCAACGTCCTGACTTTC. It yields the protein CASSTGNGANVLTF.

The chain employs TRBV2 and TRBJ2-1; D may match TRBD1 or TRBD2 (5 bases each). V lost 6 bases and J 6 bases, leaving 12 bases between the germline ends. From germline, CDR1 is SNHLY and CDR2 FYNNEI. The CDR3 has 13 amino acids. The CDR3 DNA sequence: TGTGCCAGCAGGCGAGGGACCTTCAATGAGCAGTTCTTC. Translating it yields CASRRGTFNEQFF.

The sample holds one count of this clone. The rearrangement uses TRBV28 and TRBJ2-2, with TRBD1 as a possible D gene (6 bases). Looked up from germline, CDR1 is MDHEN and CDR2 is SYDVKM. The CDR3 is 14 residues long. Here the CDR3 reads CFFLWTANTGELFF. As DNA, the CDR3 is TGTTTTTTCCTTTGGACAGCCAACACCGGGGAGCTGTTTTTT.

The chain couples TRBV7-9 to TRBJ1-2, with 8 bases lining up with TRBD1. V lost 4 bases and J lost 2; bases outside the gene matches: 9. Germline V lookup: CDR1 SEHNR, CDR2 FQNEAQ (reference sequence). This CDR3 has 16 residues. In DNA form, the CDR3 reads TGTGCCAGCAGCTCAGAAGACAGGGGTCGAAACTATGGCTACACCTTC. Translated: CASSSEDRGRNYGYTF.